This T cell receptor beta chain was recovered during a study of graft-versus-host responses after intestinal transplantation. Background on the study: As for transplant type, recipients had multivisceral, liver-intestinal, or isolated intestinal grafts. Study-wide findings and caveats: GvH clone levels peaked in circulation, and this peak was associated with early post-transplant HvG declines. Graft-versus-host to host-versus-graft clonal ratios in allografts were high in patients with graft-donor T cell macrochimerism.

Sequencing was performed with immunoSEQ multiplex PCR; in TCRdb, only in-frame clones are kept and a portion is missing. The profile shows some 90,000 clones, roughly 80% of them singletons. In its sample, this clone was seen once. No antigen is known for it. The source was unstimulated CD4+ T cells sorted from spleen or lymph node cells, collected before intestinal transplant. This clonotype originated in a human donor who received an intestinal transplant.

The chain's CDR3 is CASSLGQLNTGELFF. The CDR3 bases are TGTGCCAGCAGTCTGGGACAACTAAACACCGGGGAGCTGTTTTTT. This chain connects TRBV6-1 to TRBJ2-2; tentatively, D is TRBD1 (6 bases). Germline CDR1 is MNHNS and CDR2 is SASEGT. This CDR3 has 15 amino acids. Trimming shortened V by 5 bases and J by 2 bases, and 12 bases separated the two germline ends.